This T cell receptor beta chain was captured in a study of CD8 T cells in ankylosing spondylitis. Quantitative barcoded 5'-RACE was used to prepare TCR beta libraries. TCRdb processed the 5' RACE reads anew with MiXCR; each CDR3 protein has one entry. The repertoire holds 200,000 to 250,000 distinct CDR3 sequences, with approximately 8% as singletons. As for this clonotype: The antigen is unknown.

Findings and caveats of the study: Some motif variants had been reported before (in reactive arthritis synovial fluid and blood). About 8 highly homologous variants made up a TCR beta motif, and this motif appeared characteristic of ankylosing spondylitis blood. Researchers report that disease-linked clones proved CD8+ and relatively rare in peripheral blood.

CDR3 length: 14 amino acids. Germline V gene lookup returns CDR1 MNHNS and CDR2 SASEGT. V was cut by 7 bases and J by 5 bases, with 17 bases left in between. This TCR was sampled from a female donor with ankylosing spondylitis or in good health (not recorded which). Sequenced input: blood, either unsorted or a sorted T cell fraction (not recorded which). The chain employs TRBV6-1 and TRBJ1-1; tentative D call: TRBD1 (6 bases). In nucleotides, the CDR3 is TGTGCCAGCACCGCAGGACGGACAGCAACTGAAGCTTTCTTT. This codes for CASTAGRTATEAFF.